The 8 T cell receptor beta chains below all came from one sample that was sequenced in a study of blood T cell repertoires in COVID-19. Measured with immunoSEQ multiplex PCR; TCRdb has only the in-frame clones, and not every one. The sample includes approximately 78,000 clones, approximately 89% of them seen just once. What was sequenced was peripheral blood. These receptors were collected from a middle-aged man with COVID-19, enrolled during active disease.

The V gene is TRBV11-2, the J gene TRBJ1-2; 7 bases agree with TRBD1. The V gene end was trimmed by 5 bases and the J gene end by 7 bases; junction bases not matched to a gene: 4. The CDR3 extends over 12 amino acids. Per germline, CDR1 SGHAT and CDR2 FQNNGV. The CDR3 reads CASSRQGSGYTF. The CDR3 DNA reads TGTGCCAGCAGCAGACAGGGTTCTGGCTACACCTTC.

This rearrangement joins TRBV5-6 to TRBJ2-2; D remains unclear. Trimming left V 1 base short and J 4 bases short, with 11 bases between. The germline V gene encodes CDR1 SGHDT and CDR2 YYEEEE. The CDR3 length is 15 residues. CDR3 DNA sequence: TGTGCCAGCAGCTTGAACTCTCATGGCACCGGGGAGCTGTTTTTT. Translating gives CASSLNSHGTGELFF.

DNA for the CDR3: TGTGCCAGCAGTCGGGCTAATGAAAAACTGTTTTTT. Protein sequence: CASSRANEKLFF. V and J are TRBV6-5 and TRBJ1-4, with D hard to call. Germline lookup yields CDR1 MNHEY and CDR2 SVGAGI. V lost 5 bases and J lost 3, with 4 bases in between. The CDR3 contains 12 residues.

The chain links TRBV7-3 to TRBJ2-2; 7 bases fit TRBD1. Germline V gene data show CDR1 as SGHTA and CDR2 as FQGTGA. The CDR3 is 13 amino acids. The J segment lost 6 bases and the V segment lost 5 bases, leaving 3 bases of the junction unmatched. CDR3: CASSPQGAGELFF. DNA of the CDR3: TGTGCCAGCAGCCCCCAGGGGGCCGGGGAGCTGTTTTTT.

The CDR3 protein is CAISGPGLSEGEPQNSTDTQYF. CDR3 in DNA: TGTGCCATCAGTGGTCCGGGTCTAAGCGAGGGAGAGCCACAAAATAGCACAGATACGCAGTATTTT. The V call is TRBV10-3, the J call TRBJ2-3; D perhaps matches TRBD2 (5 bases). The V gene lost 4 bases and the J gene lost 0 bases, with 32 bases spanning the gap. Looked up from germline, CDR1 is ENHRY and CDR2 is SYGVKD. The CDR3 totals 22 residues.

V gene TRBV29-1 combines with J gene TRBJ2-3; TRBD2 matches 9 bases. The CDR3 contains 16 residues. The V and J ends lost 1 base and 5 bases, in that order; junction bases with no gene match: 10. CDR1 is SQVTM, CDR2 ANQGSEA, per germline. Here the CDR3 reads CSVEGLAGMAVDTQYF. CDR3 DNA sequence: TGCAGCGTTGAAGGGCTAGCGGGAATGGCCGTAGATACGCAGTATTTT.

The chain couples TRBV7-2 to TRBJ1-2, with 7 bases lining up with TRBD1. CDR3 length: 15 residues. The germline CDR1 and CDR2 sequences are SGHTA and FQGNSA. The V and J ends lost 1 base and 4 bases, in that order; junction bases with no gene match: 6. CDR3 sequence: CASSLGTGEGYGYTF. The CDR3 region has the DNA TGTGCCAGCAGCTTAGGAACAGGGGAAGGCTATGGCTACACCTTC.

This sequence joins TRBV28 and TRBJ2-7; TRBD2 might be the D (6 bases). Germline values: CDR1 MDHEN, CDR2 SYDVKM. V was clipped by 6 bases and J by 0 bases, with 15 bases between them. This CDR3 has 15 amino acids. The CDR3 is CASRGAGSGSYEQYF. CDR3 DNA sequence: TGTGCCAGCAGAGGCGCGGGATCGGGCTCCTACGAGCAGTACTTC. The entire variable domain, with the rest obtained from reference TRBV28 and TRBJ2-7, is as follows: DVKVTQSSRYLVKRTGEKVFLECVQDMDHENMFWYRQDPGLGLRLIYFSYDVKMKEKGDIPEGYSVSREKKERFSLILESASTNQTSMYLCASRGAGSGSYEQYFGPGTRLTVT.